One sample yielded the 9 T cell receptor beta chains listed below, sequenced in a study of identical twins. TCRdb reprocessed the 5' RACE reads via MiXCR and lists one record per CDR3 protein. The sample contains approximately 220,000 distinct CDR3 sequences, 6% to 8.5% of which appear only once. In addition, the sample was reused for a study of yellow fever vaccine responses in identical twins.

Specimen: CD8+ T cells sorted from blood. All receptors come from a woman under 30 in good health.

The chain couples TRBV24-1 to TRBJ2-1; maybe TRBD2 (5 bases). CDR3 length equals 15 residues. V lost 4 bases to trimming and J lost 0 bases, with 9 bases between them. The germline V gene has CDR1 KGHDR and CDR2 SFDVKD. CDR3 loop: CATSEDRGSYNEQFF. For the CDR3, the DNA is TGTGCCACCAGTGAGGACCGGGGCTCCTACAATGAGCAGTTCTTC.

This clonotype has just a few counts. The chain recombines TRBV4-2 with TRBJ2-1, with 7 bases fitting TRBD2. The CDR3 consists of 16 residues. Trimming cost V 2 bases and J 4 bases; bases outside gene matches: 8. The germline V gene encodes CDR1 LGHNA and CDR2 YNFKEQ. CDR3 sequence reads: CASSQLQGLPYNEQFF. The CDR3 region has the DNA TGTGCCAGCAGCCAACTTCAGGGACTACCTTACAATGAGCAGTTCTTC.

Only a few counts were recorded for this clonotype. The chain combines TRBV11-2 with TRBJ1-1; no definite D call. There are 11 residues in the CDR3. Trimming pared 3 bases from V and 8 bases from J, leaving 7 bases between. Looked up from germline, CDR1 is SGHAT and CDR2 is FQNNGV. The CDR3 loop reads CASSLVKEAFF. The DNA of the CDR3 is TGTGCCAGCAGCTTGGTGAAAGAAGCTTTCTTT.

This clonotype occurred a few times. The chain carries TRBV6-5 and TRBJ2-1; 10 bases align to TRBD1. The CDR3 has 18 residues. V lost 2 bases, J lost 0 bases, and 7 bases stayed unmatched. Germline V CDR1 and CDR2: MNHEY, SVGAGI. CDR3 sequence reads: CASSYLTGTGDSYNEQFF. The CDR3 nucleotides read TGTGCCAGCAGTTACCTAACCGGGACAGGGGACTCCTACAATGAGCAGTTCTTC.

This clonotype was seen repeatedly, ten times or more. J is TRBJ1-1 and V is TRBV5-6; no clear D gene. This CDR3 spans 12 amino acids. The V end lost 3 bases, the J end lost 1 base, and 4 bases lay between the germline ends. The V gene's germline CDR1 is SGHDT and CDR2 YYEEEE. The CDR3 is CASSWTNTEAFF. The CDR3 DNA reads TGTGCCAGCAGCTGGACGAACACTGAAGCTTTCTTT.

The chain is built from TRBV12-3 or TRBV12-4 and TRBJ2-1; TRBD1 aligns across 8 bases. The CDR3 consists of 14 residues. V shed 5 bases and J 8 bases; nucleotides not matched to a gene: 8. The CDR3 protein is CASSTGQGVDEQFF. Written as DNA, the CDR3 is TGTGCCAGCAGTACCGGACAGGGAGTGGATGAGCAGTTCTTC.

The J gene is TRBJ2-3, the V gene TRBV9; either TRBD1 or TRBD2 may supply D (6 bases each). Germline CDR1 is SGDLS and CDR2 is YYNGEE. Trimming took 3 bases from V and 0 from J, leaving 14 bases between them. This CDR3 is 16 amino acids long. The CDR3 DNA sequence: TGTGCCAGCAGCGCCCGTGAGGGGGGTAGCACAGATACGCAGTATTTT. It yields the protein CASSAREGGSTDTQYF.

With respect to this clonotype: A clone one base away is much larger, so this may be a read error. The V and J genes are TRBV7-6 and TRBJ2-5; TRBD1 matches 8 bases. The CDR3 runs to 14 residues. V gave up 1 base and J gave up 5 bases; unmatched junction bases: 3. Germline CDR1 is SGHVS and CDR2 is FNYEAQ. The CDR3 coding sequence is TGTGCCAGCAGCTTAGACAGGGGGTGGGAGACCCAGTACTTC. This gives the protein CASSLDRGWETQYF.

The rearrangement uses TRBV6-1 and TRBJ1-4; D is possibly TRBD1 (6 bases). Germline V gene sequence: CDR1 MNHNS, CDR2 SASEGT. The CDR3 is 16 residues long. Trimming took 4 bases from V and 3 from J, leaving 15 bases between them. The CDR3 spells CASSVGTFPANEKLFF. CDR3 DNA: TGTGCCAGCAGTGTCGGGACATTTCCCGCTAATGAAAAACTGTTTTTT.